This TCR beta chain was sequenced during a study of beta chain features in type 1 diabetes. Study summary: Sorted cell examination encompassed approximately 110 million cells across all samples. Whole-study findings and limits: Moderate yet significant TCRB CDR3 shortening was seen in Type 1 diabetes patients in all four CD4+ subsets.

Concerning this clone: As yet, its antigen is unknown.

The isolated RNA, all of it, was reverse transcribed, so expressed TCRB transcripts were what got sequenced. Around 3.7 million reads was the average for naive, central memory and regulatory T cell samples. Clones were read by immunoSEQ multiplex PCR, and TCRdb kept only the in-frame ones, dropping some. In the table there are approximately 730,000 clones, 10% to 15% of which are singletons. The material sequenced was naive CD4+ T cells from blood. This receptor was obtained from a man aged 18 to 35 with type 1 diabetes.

CDR3 in amino acids: CASSEGGRTYEQYF. In DNA form, the CDR3 reads TGTGCCAGCAGTGAAGGGGGTAGGACCTACGAGCAGTACTTC. The V and J genes are TRBV25-1 and TRBJ2-7; D is tentatively TRBD1 or TRBD2 (5 bases each). CDR1 and CDR2 (germline): MGHDK, SYGVNS. This CDR3 has 14 residues. V lost 2 bases, J lost 2 bases, and 10 bases lay in between.